This T cell receptor beta chain appears in the sequencing data of a study of monozygotic twins with inflammatory bowel disease. Findings and caveats of the study: No distinction between different T cell subtypes was possible. Background noise in patient repertoires may stem from differing immunosuppressive treatments.

Germline V gene lookup returns CDR1 MNHNS and CDR2 SASEGT. The CDR3 length is 16 residues. Details on this clonotype: What it recognizes is unknown.

cDNA for each sample came from eight separate reactions. Template switching was used to attach UMIs, which incorporated a 6-nucleotide sample barcode. From the 5' RACE reads, TCRdb lists one entry per CDR3 protein and no DNA. The listing records about 160,000 distinct CDR3 sequences. The rearrangement uses TRBV6-1 and TRBJ2-7; TCRdb's D call, TRBD1, is unchecked because there is no DNA. Sequencing used blood. This receptor was taken from a human donor with ulcerative colitis or Crohn's disease, or a healthy co-twin of an affected twin (not recorded which). The CDR3 loop is CASSDLTGPGMYEQYF.